This T cell receptor beta chain comes out of a study of vaccination and CD4 T cells after COVID-19. Across the whole study: Convalescents were six males and four females, two of them Hispanic.

Sample treatment: approximately 10-day PBMC culture with coronavirus spike peptide pools or control peptides (ViraFEST assay). Concerning this clonotype: Antigen: not known.

Germline V gives CDR1 DFQATT, CDR2 SNEGSKA (reference sequence). The CDR3 extends over 13 amino acids. Trimming cost V 5 bases and J 5 bases, with 15 bases left between them. At the Johns Hopkins FTIC core, DNA taken from cultured CD4+ T cells was sequenced by way of the Oncomine TCR Beta short-read assay. From the PCR reads, TCRdb called clonotypes with MiXCR, one entry per CDR3 protein. The data contain fewer than 15,000 distinct CDR3 sequences, about two fifths of them singletons. The sequence came from a human donor who had recovered from COVID-19. The sequenced material came from CD4+ T cells from blood, cultured in vitro. The gene calls are TRBV20-1 and TRBJ2-5; D uncertain. CDR3 DNA sequence: TGCAGTGCTTCCCCGCTAGGGAAGGAGACCCAGTACTTC. It translates to CSASPLGKETQYF.